This record covers a single T cell receptor (beta chain). This sample includes further DNA sequences coding for the same CDR3. Original methodology: The authors estimated nucleated cell counts from reference gene primer amplification. The data were produced by immunoSEQ multiplex PCR, yet TCRdb's version contains in-frame clones alone and is incomplete. D and trimming were read from the DNA, whereas the V and J calls and clone size are those reported in that table. The data hold around 250,000 clones, with roughly four fifths observed a single time. Trimming shortened V by 4 bases and J by 2 bases, and 3 bases separated the two germline ends. The CDR3 extends over 11 amino acids. The data were taken from a study of blood T cell repertoires in COVID-19. Turning to the study itself: COVID-19 samples, acute and convalescent, were from the United States, Italy and Spain. From T cells, B-cell-depleted T cells, or PBMCs came the material, which was cDNA or gDNA.

The receptor was derived from a man aged 30 to 39 who had recovered from COVID-19. The V call is TRBV12-3 or TRBV12-4, the J call TRBJ2-7; D not certain. The sequencing input was peripheral blood. The DNA of the CDR3 is TGTGCCAGCAGTTCCGCCTACGAGCAGTACTTC. Translated: CASSSAYEQYF.